One sample yielded the 18 T cell receptor beta chains listed below, sequenced in a study of T cells in Graves' hyperthyroidism and ophthalmopathy. RNA transcripts provided the source from which TCR beta CDR3 regions were amplified. The HTBI primer set drove a first-round RT-PCR of the TCR CDR3. TCRdb independently ran MiXCR on the multiplex PCR reads; one entry per CDR3 protein. The sample has around 370,000 distinct CDR3 sequences, approximately 17% seen once. The specimen was blood. The receptors stem from a man aged 18 to 35 with Graves' ophthalmopathy.

A word on this clonotype: Germline is not matched at one junction end, which may reflect a read error. This chain joins TRBV10-1 and TRBJ2-5; possibly TRBD1 for D (5 bases). The CDR3 extends over 13 amino acids. Germline CDR1 is WNHNN and CDR2 is SYGVQD (reference sequence). DNA of the CDR3: TGCGCCAGCAGTGAGTCGATTCCGGACACCCAGTACTTT. It is translated as CASSESIPDTQYF.

This clonotype occurred many times. This chain connects TRBV28 to TRBJ2-7; D is perhaps TRBD1 (5 bases). Germline V gene lookup returns CDR1 MDHEN and CDR2 SYDVKM. The CDR3 consists of 14 residues. V lost 2 bases to trimming and J lost 2 bases, with 10 bases between them. The CDR3 nucleotides are TGTGCCAGCAGTTTACTGACAGACACCTACGAGCAGTACTTC. This sequence encodes CASSLLTDTYEQYF.

This clonotype has only a few counts. The chain joins TRBV24-1 to TRBJ2-1; D remains ambiguous. Germline V gene sequence: CDR1 KGHDR, CDR2 SFDVKD. CDR3 length: 11 amino acids. Trimming left V 5 bases short and J 5 bases short, with 3 bases between. CDR3 amino acids: CATSANNEQFF. CDR3 sequence (DNA): TGTGCCACCAGTGCCAACAATGAGCAGTTCTTC.

About this clonotype: A much larger clone sits a single nucleotide away, making a read error possible. The V call is TRBV7-9, the J call TRBJ1-1; D unclear. V was pared by 5 bases and J by 8 bases, with 15 bases between. The CDR3 extends over 13 amino acids. CDR1 is SEHNR, CDR2 FQNEAQ, per germline (reference sequence). CDR3 protein: CASSPRQSLEAFF. CDR3 coding DNA: TGTGCCAGCAGCCCACGTCAGAGTCTGGAAGCTTTCTTT. The full variable domain, in which reference TRBV7-9 and TRBJ1-1 provide the parts outside the CDR3, is DTGVSQNPRHKITKRGQNVTFRCDPISEHNRLYWYRQTLGQGPEFLTYFQNEAQLEKSRLLSDRFSAERPKGSFSTLEIQRTEQGDSAMYLCASSPRQSLEAFFGQGTRLTVV.

This clonotype was counted ten times or more. This chain connects TRBV9 to TRBJ1-2, with D possibly being TRBD1 (6 bases). The V end was cut by 0 bases, the J end by 7 bases, with 16 bases between. Germline CDR1 and CDR2: SGDLS and YYNGEE. The CDR3 is 15 residues long. Here the CDR3 reads CASSVEGPGASGYTF. In nucleotides, the CDR3 is TGTGCCAGCAGCGTAGAGGGGCCGGGGGCGAGTGGCTACACCTTC.

Comment on this clonotype: Compared with germline, one end of the junction differs, possibly owing to a read error. The chain is built from TRBV6-8 and TRBJ1-1; D ambiguous. The length of the CDR3 is 9 residues. Germline CDR1 MNHGY, CDR2 SAAAGT. CDR3 sequence reads: CASTFGAFF. The CDR3 DNA follows: TGCGCCAGCACCTTCGGTGCTTTCTTT.

J is TRBJ2-5 and V is TRBV5-1; 14 bases agree with TRBD2. With 0 bases clipped from V and 5 bases from J, the junction kept 6 bases outside the gene matches. Looked up from germline, CDR1 is SGHRS and CDR2 is YFSETQ. This CDR3 contains 17 residues. The CDR3 reads CASSLEGTSGSWETQYF. The CDR3 region has the DNA TGCGCCAGCAGCTTGGAAGGGACTAGCGGGAGCTGGGAGACCCAGTACTTC.

This chain uses TRBV6-2 or TRBV6-3 with TRBJ2-3, with 10 nucleotides matching TRBD2. V lost 2 bases, J lost 4 bases, and 0 bases stayed unmatched. This CDR3 is built from 14 residues. Germline V gives CDR1 MNHEY, CDR2 SVGEGT. CDR3 amino acids: CASSYSGGADTQYF. In DNA, the CDR3 is TGTGCCAGCAGTTACAGCGGGGGGGCAGATACGCAGTATTTT.

The J gene is TRBJ1-1, the V gene TRBV2, with 8 bases identical to TRBD1. This CDR3 has 18 amino acids. V lost 6 bases to trimming and J lost 2 bases; unmatched junction nucleotides: 17. CDR1 is SNHLY, CDR2 FYNNEI, per germline. The CDR3: CASSAHRGRGRSNTEAFF. The DNA for the CDR3 is TGTGCCAGCAGCGCCCACCGGGGCAGGGGGCGAAGTAACACTGAAGCTTTCTTT.

There are many counts of this clonotype. The rearrangement links TRBV3-1 to TRBJ1-2; 7 nucleotides line up with TRBD1. The CDR3 has 15 amino acids. Per germline, CDR1 LGHDT and CDR2 YNNKEL (reference sequence). The ends lost 4 bases at V and 4 bases at J; junction bases unmatched: 9. The CDR3 DNA follows: TGTGCCAGCAGCCTCGGGACAGCCGAGACCTATGGCTACACCTTC. Protein sequence: CASSLGTAETYGYTF.

The chain is built from TRBV19 and TRBJ1-1; the match to TRBD1 covers 7 bases. Germline-derived CDR1 and CDR2 are LNHDA and SQIVND (reference sequence). The CDR3 extends over 12 amino acids. Trimming cost V 6 bases and J 4 bases; bases outside gene matches: 2. The CDR3, as DNA: TGTGCCAGTAGGGGACAGAGCACTGAAGCTTTCTTT. Amino acid sequence: CASRGQSTEAFF.

A word on this clonotype: The junction and the germline gene differ at one end; a read error may be behind it. The rearrangement links TRBV5-5 to TRBJ2-7, with 7 bases aligning to TRBD2. Germline V gene lookup returns CDR1 SGHKS and CDR2 YYEKEE (reference sequence). CDR3 length: 15 amino acids. CDR3 nucleotides: TGCGCCAGCAGCTTGTATTCCAGGGAGGGGTCCGAGCAGTACTTC. Its protein product is CASSLYSREGSEQYF. Drawing the rest from reference TRBV5-5 and TRBJ2-7, the complete variable domain is DAGVTQSPTHLIKTRGQQVTLRCSPISGHKSVSWYQQVLGQGPQFIFQYYEKEERGRGNFPDRFSARQFPNYSSELNVNALLLGDSALYLCASSLYSREGSEQYFGPGTRLTVT.

In this sample, this clonotype turned up once. The chain uses TRBV24-1 and TRBJ1-3, with D unresolved. The germline CDR1 and CDR2 sequences are KGHDR and SFDVKD. Trimming stripped 2 bases from V and 8 bases from J, with 15 bases between. This CDR3 is built from 15 residues. The CDR3 loop is CATSDSRAGVDTIYF. The CDR3 DNA sequence: TGTGCCACCAGTGATTCCCGGGCCGGGGTCGACACCATATATTTT.

This clonotype was recorded at least ten times. The J gene is TRBJ2-3, the V gene TRBV27, with TRBD1 identical over 7 bases. CDR3 length: 13 amino acids. The J segment lost 0 bases and the V segment lost 8 bases, leaving 2 bases of the junction unmatched. Germline V CDR1 and CDR2: MNHEY, SMNVEV (reference sequence). The CDR3 DNA follows: TGTGCCAGCCGGGACAGCAGCACAGATACGCAGTATTTT. Encoded protein: CASRDSSTDTQYF.

This clonotype was observed at least ten times. V usage is TRBV12-3 or TRBV12-4 and J usage is TRBJ2-5; a weak D match, TRBD2 (5 bases). Trimming left V 3 bases short and J 3 bases short, with 11 bases between. The CDR3 runs to 14 residues. As DNA, the CDR3 is TGTGCCAGCAGTTTTGGACTCTCTGAAGAGACCCAGTACTTC. This gives the protein CASSFGLSEETQYF.

This clonotype was counted ten times or more. The J gene is TRBJ1-6, the V gene TRBV12-3 or TRBV12-4, with 8 nucleotides matching TRBD1. CDR3 length: 16 residues. J gave up 4 bases and V 6 bases, and 8 bases lay outside the gene matches. In DNA form, the CDR3 reads TGTGCCAGCAGCCCTACAAGACAGGGGTATAATTCACCCCTCCACTTT. Translation gives CASSPTRQGYNSPLHF.

V is TRBV18 and J is TRBJ2-7, with 7 positions matching TRBD2. J lost 10 bases, V lost 0 bases, and 15 bases had no gene match. The V gene's germline CDR1 is KGHSH and CDR2 LQKENI. This CDR3 has 16 residues. CDR3 amino acids: CASSPPSSGPAYDQYF. In DNA form, the CDR3 reads TGTGCCAGCTCACCACCGAGTAGCGGGCCTGCCTATGACCAGTACTTC.

This clonotype was observed many times. This sequence joins TRBV20-1 and TRBJ2-7; D is undetermined. V lost 3 bases and J 5 bases, leaving 11 bases between the germline ends. There are 12 residues in the CDR3. Germline V lookup: CDR1 DFQATT, CDR2 SNEGSKA (reference sequence). CDR3 DNA sequence: TGCAGTGCTAGCCCTCTCAAAAACGAGCAGTACTTC. It specifies CSASPLKNEQYF.